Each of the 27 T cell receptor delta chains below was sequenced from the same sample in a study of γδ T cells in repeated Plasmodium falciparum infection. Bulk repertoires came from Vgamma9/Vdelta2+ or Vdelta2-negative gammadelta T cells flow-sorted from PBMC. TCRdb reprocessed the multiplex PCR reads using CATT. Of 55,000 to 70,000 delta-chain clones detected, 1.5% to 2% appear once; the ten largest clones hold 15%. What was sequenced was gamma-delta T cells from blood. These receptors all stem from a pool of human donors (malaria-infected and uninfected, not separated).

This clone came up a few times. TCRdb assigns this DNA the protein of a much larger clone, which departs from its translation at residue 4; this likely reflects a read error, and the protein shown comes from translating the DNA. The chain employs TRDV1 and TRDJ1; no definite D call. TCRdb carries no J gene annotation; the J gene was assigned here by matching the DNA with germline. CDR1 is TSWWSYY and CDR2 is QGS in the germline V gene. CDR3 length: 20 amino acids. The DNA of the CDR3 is TGTGCTCTTGAGGAAAGACAAACCCCAGGAGTACTTCTCCACACCGATAAACTCATCTTT. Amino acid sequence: CALEERQTPGVLLHTDKLIF.

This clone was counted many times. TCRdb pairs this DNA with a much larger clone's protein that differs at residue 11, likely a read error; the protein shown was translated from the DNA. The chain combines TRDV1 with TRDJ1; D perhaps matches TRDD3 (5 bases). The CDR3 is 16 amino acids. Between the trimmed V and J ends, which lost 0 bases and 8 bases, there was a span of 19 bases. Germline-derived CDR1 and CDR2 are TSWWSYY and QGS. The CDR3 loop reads CALGELRVREGDKLIF. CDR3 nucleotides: TGTGCTCTTGGGGAACTACGGGTCAGGGAAGGGGACAAACTCATCTTT.

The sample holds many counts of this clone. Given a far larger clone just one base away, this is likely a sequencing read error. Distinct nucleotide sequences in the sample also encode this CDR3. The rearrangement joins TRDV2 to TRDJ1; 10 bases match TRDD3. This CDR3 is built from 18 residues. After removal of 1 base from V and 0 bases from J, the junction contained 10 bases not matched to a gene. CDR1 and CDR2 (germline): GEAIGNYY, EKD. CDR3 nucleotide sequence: TGTGCCTGTGACACACGACAATACTGGGGGATCTACACCGATAAACTCATCTTT. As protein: CACDTRQYWGIYTDKLIF.

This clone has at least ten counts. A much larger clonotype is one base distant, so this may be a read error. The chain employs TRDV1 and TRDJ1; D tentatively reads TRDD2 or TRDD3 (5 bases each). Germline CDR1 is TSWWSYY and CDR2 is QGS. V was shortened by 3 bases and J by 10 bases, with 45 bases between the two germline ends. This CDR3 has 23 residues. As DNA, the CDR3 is TGTGCTCTTGGGGACTCGACCTTCAACGGCATACGAAACGGCCGGGGCACGACCGGGGGACTCATCTTT. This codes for CALGDSTFNGIRNGRGTTGGLIF.

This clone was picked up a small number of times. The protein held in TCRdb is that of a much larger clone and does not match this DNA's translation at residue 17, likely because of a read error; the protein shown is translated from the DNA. CDR3 sequence (DNA): TGTGCTCTTGGGTACCTAACGAGGGGACCCCCCGGGAGCACCGATAAACCCATCTTT. Amino acid sequence: CALGYLTRGPPGSTDKPIF. This sequence joins TRDV1 and TRDJ1, with a weak D call TRDD3 (5 bases). This CDR3 region has 19 residues. Germline V CDR1 and CDR2: TSWWSYY, QGS.

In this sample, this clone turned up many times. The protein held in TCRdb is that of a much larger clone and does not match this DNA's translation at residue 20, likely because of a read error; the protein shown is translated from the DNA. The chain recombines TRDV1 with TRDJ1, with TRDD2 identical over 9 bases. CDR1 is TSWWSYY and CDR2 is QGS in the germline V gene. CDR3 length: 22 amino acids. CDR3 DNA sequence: TGTGCTCTTGGGGAACTGCATACCACCCGCCTTCCTACTTTCAGTTTTACCGATAAACCCATCTTT. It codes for CALGELHTTRLPTFSFTDKPIF.

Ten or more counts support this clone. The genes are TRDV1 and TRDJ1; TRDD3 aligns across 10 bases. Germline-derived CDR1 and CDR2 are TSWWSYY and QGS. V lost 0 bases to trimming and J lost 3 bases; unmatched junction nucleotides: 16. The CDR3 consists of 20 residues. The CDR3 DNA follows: TGTGCTCTTGGGGAACTAGGCTCTGGTACTGGGGGATTCGTCTCCGATAAACTCATCTTT. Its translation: CALGELGSGTGGFVSDKLIF.

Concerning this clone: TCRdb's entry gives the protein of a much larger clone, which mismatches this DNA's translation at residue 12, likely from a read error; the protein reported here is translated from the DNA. CDR3 nucleotide sequence: TGTGCTCTTGGGGAATCGGGGCCCCCGGTCGTCCCTCAAACCGATAAACTCATCTTT. Its translation is CALGESGPPVVPQTDKLIF. The chain combines TRDV1 with TRDJ1, with D unresolved. V lost 2 bases and J lost 2, with 24 bases in between. The length of the CDR3 is 19 residues. Germline CDR1 is TSWWSYY and CDR2 is QGS.

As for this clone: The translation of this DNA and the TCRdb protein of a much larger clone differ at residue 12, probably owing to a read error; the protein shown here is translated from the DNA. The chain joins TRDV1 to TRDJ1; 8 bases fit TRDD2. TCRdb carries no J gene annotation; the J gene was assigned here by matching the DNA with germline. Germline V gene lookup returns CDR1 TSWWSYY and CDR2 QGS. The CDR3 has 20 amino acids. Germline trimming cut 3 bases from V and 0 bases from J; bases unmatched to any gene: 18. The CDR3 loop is CALGDPQSSYPLPYTDKLIF. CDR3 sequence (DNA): TGTGCTCTTGGGGACCCACAATCTTCCTACCCTCTCCCGTACACCGATAAACTCATCTTT.

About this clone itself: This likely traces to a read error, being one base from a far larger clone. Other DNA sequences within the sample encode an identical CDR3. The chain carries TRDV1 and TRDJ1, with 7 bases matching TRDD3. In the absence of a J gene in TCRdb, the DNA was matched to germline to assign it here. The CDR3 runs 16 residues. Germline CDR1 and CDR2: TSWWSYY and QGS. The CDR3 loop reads CALGELPGGSPDKLIF. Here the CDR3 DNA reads TGTGCTCTTGGAGAACTCCCCGGGGGATCCCCCGATAAACTCATCTTT.

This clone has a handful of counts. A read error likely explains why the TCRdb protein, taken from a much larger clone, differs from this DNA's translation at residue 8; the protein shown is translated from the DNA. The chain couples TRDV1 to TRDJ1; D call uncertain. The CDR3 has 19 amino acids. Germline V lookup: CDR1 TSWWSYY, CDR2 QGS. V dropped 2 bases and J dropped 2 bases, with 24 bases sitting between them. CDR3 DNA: TGTGCTCTTGGGGAAGGGGTCTCACGCGGTGTTGTATGTACCGATAAACTCATCTTT. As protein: CALGEGVSRGVVCTDKLIF.

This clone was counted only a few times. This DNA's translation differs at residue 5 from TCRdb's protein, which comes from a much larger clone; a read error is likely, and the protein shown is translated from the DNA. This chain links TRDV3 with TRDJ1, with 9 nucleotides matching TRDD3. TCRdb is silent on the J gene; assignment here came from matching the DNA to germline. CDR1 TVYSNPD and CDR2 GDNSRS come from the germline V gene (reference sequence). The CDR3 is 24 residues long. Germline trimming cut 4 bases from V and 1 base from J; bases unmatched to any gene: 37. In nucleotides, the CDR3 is TGTGCCTCACTTACACCCCAGGGATTCCACGGGTTCTGGGGGATCAGGCTGATCACCGATAAACTCATCTTT. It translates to CASLTPQGFHGFWGIRLITDKLIF.

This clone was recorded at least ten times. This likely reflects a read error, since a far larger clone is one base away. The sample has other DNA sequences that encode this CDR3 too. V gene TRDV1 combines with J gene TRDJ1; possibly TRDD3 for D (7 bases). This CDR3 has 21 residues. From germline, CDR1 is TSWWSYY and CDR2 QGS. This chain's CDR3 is CALGVSTCPPTGVGYTDKLIF. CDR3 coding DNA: TGTGCCCTTGGGGTCAGCACCTGTCCTCCTACTGGGGTAGGGTACACCGATAAACTCATCTTT.

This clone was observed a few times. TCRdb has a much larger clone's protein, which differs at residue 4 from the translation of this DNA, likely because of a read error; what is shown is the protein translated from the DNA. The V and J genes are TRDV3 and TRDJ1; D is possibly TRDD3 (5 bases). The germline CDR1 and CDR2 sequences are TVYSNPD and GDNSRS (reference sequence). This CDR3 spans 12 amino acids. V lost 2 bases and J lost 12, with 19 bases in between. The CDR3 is CAFAAGPKRVIF. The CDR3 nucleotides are TGTGCCTTTGCAGCTGGGCCGAAGAGGGTCATCTTT.

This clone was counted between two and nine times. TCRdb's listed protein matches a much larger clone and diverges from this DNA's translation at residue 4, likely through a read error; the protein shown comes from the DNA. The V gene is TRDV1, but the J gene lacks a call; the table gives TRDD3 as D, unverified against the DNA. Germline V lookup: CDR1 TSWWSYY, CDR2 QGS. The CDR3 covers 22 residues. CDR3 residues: CALREPRRRDTRTPFHSDKVIF. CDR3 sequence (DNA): TGTGCTCTTAGGGAACCTCGGAGAAGAGATACGCGGACACCATTCCACAGCGATAAAGTCATCTTT.

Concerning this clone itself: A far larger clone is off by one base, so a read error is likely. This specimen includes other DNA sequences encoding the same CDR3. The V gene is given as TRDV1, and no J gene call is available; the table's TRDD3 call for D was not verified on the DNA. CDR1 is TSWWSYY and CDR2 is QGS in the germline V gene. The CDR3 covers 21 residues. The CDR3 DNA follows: TGTGCTCTTGGGGAACGTCGGTACCTTCCTACGGGGGTCCACTGTACCGATAAACTCATCTTC. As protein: CALGERRYLPTGVHCTDKLIF.

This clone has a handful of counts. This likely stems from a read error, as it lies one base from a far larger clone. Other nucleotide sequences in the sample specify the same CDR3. CDR3 coding DNA: TGTGCCCGGAAAGCCCCTACGGGGGCCCCATTTACCGATAAACTCATCTTT. Translated: CARKAPTGAPFTDKLIF. This sequence joins TRDV3 and TRDJ1; D is perhaps TRDD2 or TRDD3 (5 bases each). Trimming took 5 bases from V and 2 from J, leaving 27 bases between them. Germline-derived CDR1 and CDR2 are TVYSNPD and GDNSRS (reference sequence). The CDR3 runs to 17 residues.

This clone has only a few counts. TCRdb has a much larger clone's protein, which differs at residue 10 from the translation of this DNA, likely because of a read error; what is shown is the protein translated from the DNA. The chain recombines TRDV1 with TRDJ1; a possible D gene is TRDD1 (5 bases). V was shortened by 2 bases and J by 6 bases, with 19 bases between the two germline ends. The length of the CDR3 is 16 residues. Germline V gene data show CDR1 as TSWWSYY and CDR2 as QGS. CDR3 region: CALGENFGLKFNKLIF. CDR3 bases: TGTGCTCTTGGGGAAAATTTCGGGCTGAAATTCAATAAACTCATCTTT.

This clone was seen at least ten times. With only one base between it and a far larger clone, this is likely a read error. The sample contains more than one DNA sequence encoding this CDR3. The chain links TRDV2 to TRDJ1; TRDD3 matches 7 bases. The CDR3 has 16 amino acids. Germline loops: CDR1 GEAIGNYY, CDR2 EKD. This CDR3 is CACDTGYWGHTDKLIF. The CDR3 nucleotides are TGTGCTTGTGACACGGGGTACTGGGGCCACACCGATAAACTCATCTTT.

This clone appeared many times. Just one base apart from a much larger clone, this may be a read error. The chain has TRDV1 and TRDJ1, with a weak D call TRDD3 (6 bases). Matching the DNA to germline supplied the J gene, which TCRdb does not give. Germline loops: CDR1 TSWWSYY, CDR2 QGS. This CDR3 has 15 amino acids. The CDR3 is CAPGELSSYTDKLIF. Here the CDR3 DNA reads TGTGCTCCTGGGGAACTTAGCTCGTACACCGATAAACTCATCTTT.

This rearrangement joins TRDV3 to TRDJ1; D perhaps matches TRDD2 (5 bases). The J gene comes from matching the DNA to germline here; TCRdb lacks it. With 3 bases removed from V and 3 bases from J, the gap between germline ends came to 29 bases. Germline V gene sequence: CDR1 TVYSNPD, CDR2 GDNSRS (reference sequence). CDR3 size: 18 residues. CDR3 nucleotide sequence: TGTGCCTTAAGAAGTCGTCCCTACTTGTTTGGGACCGCCGATAAACTCATCTTT. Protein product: CALRSRPYLFGTADKLIF.

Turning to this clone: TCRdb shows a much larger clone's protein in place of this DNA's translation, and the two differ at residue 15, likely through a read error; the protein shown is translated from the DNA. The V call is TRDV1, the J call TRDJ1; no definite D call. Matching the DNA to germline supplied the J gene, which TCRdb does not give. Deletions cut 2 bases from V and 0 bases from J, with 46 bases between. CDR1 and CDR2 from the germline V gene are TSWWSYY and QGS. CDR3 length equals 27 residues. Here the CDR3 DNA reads TGTGCTCTTGGGGAAATATCGATCTTCTTCGTTCGTGGTCAGGCCTGGTCCGGTTCGAGACACACCGATAAACTCATCTTT. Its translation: CALGEISIFFVRGQAWSGSRHTDKLIF.

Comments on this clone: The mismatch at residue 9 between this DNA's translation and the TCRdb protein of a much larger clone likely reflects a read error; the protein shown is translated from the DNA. CDR3 in DNA: TGTGCCTGTGACACCGGGCTGTCCGTGAAGCTCATCTTT. The encoded protein is CACDTGLSVKLIF. For the V gene the call is TRDV2; the J gene has no call. In germline, CDR1 is GEAIGNYY, CDR2 EKD. There are 13 residues in the CDR3.

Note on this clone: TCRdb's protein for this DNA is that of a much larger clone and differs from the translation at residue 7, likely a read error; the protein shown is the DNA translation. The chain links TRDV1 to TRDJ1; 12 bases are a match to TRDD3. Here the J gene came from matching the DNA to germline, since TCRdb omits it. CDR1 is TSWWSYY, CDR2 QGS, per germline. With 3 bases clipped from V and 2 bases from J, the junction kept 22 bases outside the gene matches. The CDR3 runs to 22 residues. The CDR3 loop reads CALGDGPPLLGDTKRGTDKLIF. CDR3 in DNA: TGTGCTCTTGGGGATGGCCCTCCCCTACTGGGGGATACAAAAAGGGGGACCGATAAACTCATCTTT.

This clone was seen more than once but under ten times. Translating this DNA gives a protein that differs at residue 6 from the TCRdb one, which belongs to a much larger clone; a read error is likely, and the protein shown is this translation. The CDR3 DNA reads as TGTGCTCTTGGGGGCCCCCCTTTTCCCGAAAGGCGACCCACGAAGAAGACCGATAAACTCATCTTT. It encodes CALGGPPFPERRPTKKTDKLIF. The chain recombines TRDV1 with TRDJ1, with D unclear. No J gene is reported in TCRdb; it was inferred here by comparing the DNA with germline. CDR3 size: 22 residues. V was clipped by 4 bases and J by 2 bases, with 35 bases between them. Per the germline V gene, CDR1 is TSWWSYY and CDR2 is QGS.

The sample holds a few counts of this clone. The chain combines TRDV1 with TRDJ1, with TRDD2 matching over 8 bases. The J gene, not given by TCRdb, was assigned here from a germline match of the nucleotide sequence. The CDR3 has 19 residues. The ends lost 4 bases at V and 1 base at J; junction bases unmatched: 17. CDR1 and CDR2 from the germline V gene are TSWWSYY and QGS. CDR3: CALGVIFLRTRHLTDKLIF. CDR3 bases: TGTGCTCTTGGGGTCATCTTCCTACGGACACGACACCTCACCGATAAACTCATCTTT.

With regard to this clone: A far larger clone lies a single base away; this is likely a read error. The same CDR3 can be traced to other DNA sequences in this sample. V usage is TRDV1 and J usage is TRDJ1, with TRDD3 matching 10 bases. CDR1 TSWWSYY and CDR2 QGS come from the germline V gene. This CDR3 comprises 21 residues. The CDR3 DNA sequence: TGTGCCCTTGGGGAACTCTTCTCTTGGGCCGGACTGGGGGATTGGCGCGATAAACTCATCTTT. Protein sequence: CALGELFSWAGLGDWRDKLIF.